Shown below are 20 T cell receptor beta chains from a single sample sequenced in a study of identical twins. TCRdb re-analysed the 5' RACE reads in MiXCR, keeping a single row per CDR3 protein. The repertoire includes approximately 890,000 distinct CDR3 sequences, 9% to 15% of them detected once, and about 1.6% sits in the top ten. The same sample was also used in a study of yellow fever vaccine responses in identical twins.

Input material: PBMCs. The receptors were sampled from a young woman in good health.

This clonotype was seen a few times. The chain is built from TRBV4-1 and TRBJ2-3; 11 bases are a match to TRBD1. This CDR3 comprises 15 residues. Germline V gives CDR1 MGHRA, CDR2 YSYEKL. V lost 2 bases to trimming and J lost 4 bases; unmatched junction nucleotides: 2. The chain's CDR3 is CASSQPGQGADTQYF. Written as DNA, the CDR3 is TGCGCCAGCAGCCAACCGGGACAGGGGGCAGATACGCAGTATTTT.

This clonotype was detected a few times. The rearrangement links TRBV5-1 to TRBJ2-1; D gene ambiguous. Trimming took 4 bases from V and 3 from J, leaving 8 bases between them. The CDR3 runs 13 residues. CDR1 and CDR2 from the germline V gene are SGHRS and YFSETQ. CDR3 DNA sequence: TGCGCCAGCAGCACTGGAGACTACAATGAGCAGTTCTTC. Its protein product is CASSTGDYNEQFF.

This clonotype was seen more than once but under ten times. This chain's CDR3 is CASTLGGSTNNEQFF. DNA for the CDR3: TGTGCCAGCACCCTTGGCGGGAGTACGAACAATGAGCAGTTCTTC. The chain employs TRBV12-3 or TRBV12-4 and TRBJ2-1; 7 nucleotides line up with TRBD2. The CDR3 is 15 residues long. V shed 7 bases and J 5 bases; nucleotides not matched to a gene: 11.

This clonotype appeared a few times. The chain couples TRBV6-5 to TRBJ1-1; D call uncertain. The germline CDR1 and CDR2 sequences are MNHEY and SVGAGI. With 3 bases removed from V and 1 base from J, the gap between germline ends came to 9 bases. This CDR3 spans 14 amino acids. As DNA, the CDR3 is TGTGCCAGCAGTTATGTTGGGCCGAACACTGAAGCTTTCTTT. Its translation: CASSYVGPNTEAFF.

This clonotype was counted between two and nine times. J is TRBJ2-7 and V is TRBV3-1, with D possibly being TRBD1 (6 bases). The CDR3 is 13 residues long. Germline V gene sequence: CDR1 LGHDT, CDR2 YNNKEL (reference sequence). V was pared by 6 bases and J by 1 base, with 10 bases between. For the CDR3, the DNA is TGTGCCAGCAGAAGAACAGGGTCCTACGAGCAGTACGTC. This encodes CASRRTGSYEQYV.

The V call is TRBV20-1, the J call TRBJ2-1, with D possibly TRBD2 on 5 matching bases. The germline V gene encodes CDR1 DFQATT and CDR2 SNEGSKA (reference sequence). The CDR3 spans 11 residues. Trimming took off 6 bases at V and 8 bases at J, with 11 bases between the two ends. This CDR3 is CSAGLGHEQFF. As DNA, the CDR3 is TGCAGTGCCGGACTGGGCCATGAGCAGTTCTTC.

This clonotype has a count of ten or more. The J gene is TRBJ2-1, the V gene TRBV5-1; TRBD2 is a possible D gene (6 bases). CDR1 and CDR2 (germline): SGHRS, YFSETQ. V was pared by 2 bases and J by 6 bases, with 15 bases between. This CDR3 has 15 residues. The CDR3 DNA is TGCGCCAGCAGCTTTACTTGGGGAGGATCCAATGAGCAGTTCTTC. This gives the protein CASSFTWGGSNEQFF.

The chain carries TRBV27 and TRBJ2-2; the D is unclear. CDR1 is MNHEY, CDR2 SMNVEV, per germline (reference sequence). The V end lost 8 bases, the J end lost 2 bases, and 9 bases lay between the germline ends. The CDR3 has 13 residues. In DNA, the CDR3 is TGTGCCAGCTCGTCCGTAAACACCGGGGAGCTGTTTTTT. Protein sequence: CASSSVNTGELFF.

The rearrangement links TRBV10-3 to TRBJ2-5, with a weak D call TRBD1 (8 bases). This CDR3 is built from 16 residues. The germline CDR1 and CDR2 sequences are ENHRY and SYGVKD. The ends were cut back, 3 bases at V and 1 base at J, with 15 bases in the middle. Here the CDR3 DNA reads TGTGCCATCAGTGAAGTAAGCGGGACAGGCCAAGAGACCCAGTACTTC. Translated, it gives CAISEVSGTGQETQYF.

The chain has TRBV6-1 and TRBJ2-3; tentatively, D is TRBD2 (5 bases). Per the germline V gene, CDR1 is MNHNS and CDR2 is SASEGT. Trimming pared 3 bases from V and 4 bases from J, leaving 14 bases between. The CDR3 spans 15 residues. The DNA for the CDR3 is TGTGCCAGCAGTGAGGGTAGCGACTGGGCAGATACGCAGTATTTT. Its protein product is CASSEGSDWADTQYF.

This clonotype was picked up a small number of times. The chain is built from TRBV18 and TRBJ2-6; possibly TRBD1 or TRBD2 for D (5 bases each). Trimming took off 5 bases at V and 0 bases at J, with 14 bases between the two ends. Germline V gene data show CDR1 as KGHSH and CDR2 as LQKENI. This CDR3 has 17 amino acids. CDR3 DNA sequence: TGTGCCAGCTCAGCCCGAGGGGCCAGCTCTGGGGCCAACGTCCTGACTTTC. Amino acids: CASSARGASSGANVLTF.

In its sample, this clonotype was seen a few times. This sequence joins TRBV6-5 and TRBJ2-7; D not certain. The germline V gene encodes CDR1 MNHEY and CDR2 SVGAGI. Trimming removed 0 bases from V and 3 bases from J, with 15 bases in between. The CDR3 has 16 residues. CDR3 coding DNA: TGTGCCAGCAGTTACTCGGCCCCCTGGACGAACTACGAGCAGTACTTC. It yields the protein CASSYSAPWTNYEQYF.

The chain employs TRBV6-2 or TRBV6-3 and TRBJ1-6; 7 positions agree with TRBD1. Per the germline V gene, CDR1 is MNHEY and CDR2 is SVGEGT. CDR3 length equals 14 residues. V lost 6 bases to trimming and J lost 7 bases; unmatched junction nucleotides: 6. Here the CDR3 DNA reads TGTGCCAGCAGAGAGCACAGGGGCAATTCACCCCTCCACTTT. Amino acid sequence: CASREHRGNSPLHF.

The rearrangement joins TRBV10-3 to TRBJ2-7; 7 bases are a match to TRBD1. Germline V gene sequence: CDR1 ENHRY, CDR2 SYGVKD. There are 15 residues in the CDR3. J lost 3 bases, V lost 2 bases, and 7 bases had no gene match. The CDR3 region is CAISEPGQADYEQYF. In DNA, the CDR3 is TGTGCCATCAGTGAGCCCGGACAGGCCGACTACGAGCAGTACTTC.

J is TRBJ1-5 and V is TRBV29-1, with 7 bases lining up with TRBD1. J gave up 3 bases and V 5 bases, and 4 bases lay outside the gene matches. This CDR3 contains 13 residues. Germline V lookup: CDR1 SQVTM, CDR2 ANQGSEA. The CDR3, as DNA: TGCAGCGTTCAACAGGGGACCAATCAGCCCCAGCATTTT. It yields the protein CSVQQGTNQPQHF. The full variable domain, with the rest looked up from reference TRBV29-1 and TRBJ1-5, is SAVISQKPSRDICQRGTSLTIQCQVDSQVTMMFWYRQQPGQSLTLIATANQGSEATYESGFVIDKFPISRPNLTFSTLTVSNMSPEDSSIYLCSVQQGTNQPQHFGDGTRLSIL.

This clonotype was seen a few times. V usage is TRBV2 and J usage is TRBJ2-1, with D tentatively TRBD1 (5 bases). Germline assignment: CDR1 SNHLY and CDR2 FYNNEI. Between the trimmed V and J ends, which lost 4 bases and 0 bases, there was a span of 10 bases. The CDR3 covers 15 residues. Written as DNA, the CDR3 is TGTGCCAGCAGTGCCAGGGTTACCTCCTACAATGAGCAGTTCTTC. Encoded protein: CASSARVTSYNEQFF.

The chain employs TRBV6-5 and TRBJ2-2; D is unclear. CDR1 and CDR2 from the germline V gene are MNHEY and SVGAGI. With 2 bases removed from V and 4 bases from J, the gap between germline ends came to 20 bases. CDR3 length: 18 residues. This CDR3 is CASSYRRQSIPVTGELFF. DNA for the CDR3: TGTGCCAGCAGTTACCGCCGTCAGTCGATCCCCGTCACCGGGGAGCTGTTTTTT.

The rearrangement uses TRBV10-2 and TRBJ2-1, with D tentatively TRBD2 (5 bases). Germline V gives CDR1 WSHSY, CDR2 SAAADI. V lost 6 bases and J 6 bases, leaving 18 bases between the germline ends. The CDR3 spans 15 residues. CDR3: CASRFRDARVNEQFF. Here the CDR3 DNA reads TGCGCCAGCAGGTTCCGGGATGCTAGGGTCAATGAGCAGTTCTTC.

This chain uses TRBV12-3 or TRBV12-4 with TRBJ1-1; D not resolved. The V and J ends lost 2 bases and 4 bases respectively, with 8 bases between them. CDR3 length: 13 residues. CDR3 in DNA: TGTGCCAGCAGTTTATCCGTCGGCACTGAAGCTTTCTTT. Its protein product is CASSLSVGTEAFF.

The rearrangement uses TRBV6-5 and TRBJ2-3, with a possible D match to TRBD2 (6 bases). CDR3 length: 18 residues. The V end was cut by 2 bases, the J end by 2 bases, with 20 bases between. Germline V gene sequence: CDR1 MNHEY, CDR2 SVGAGI. The CDR3 region is CASSYLEGGTGVTDTQYF. DNA for the CDR3: TGTGCCAGCAGTTACCTGGAGGGAGGCACGGGCGTCACAGATACGCAGTATTTT.